This T cell receptor (beta chain) was identified in a study of siplizumab effects on memory and regulatory T cells. For this clone: The antigen is undetermined.

Trimming stripped 2 bases from V and 10 bases from J, with 14 bases between. Germline lookup yields CDR1 SGHVS and CDR2 FNYEAQ. The CDR3 length is 13 residues. Study results and caveats: Major contributors to the alloresponse seemed to be naive T cells, which also appeared more diverse than memory cells. Proof of suppressive function in proliferating Tregs from siplizumab cultures was not established.

Per sample, around 10^5 TCR templates were assayed. The protocol was immunoSEQ multiplex PCR, while the TCRdb copy is restricted to in-frame clones and leaves out a portion. Of some 62,000 clones detected, approximately 79% appear once; the ten largest clones hold about 0.42%. Sequencing was performed on memory CD4+ T cells sorted from blood. The genes are TRBV7-6 and TRBJ1-1; tentative D call: TRBD1 (5 bases). This clonotype originated in a human donor in good health. CDR3 nucleotides: TGTGCCAGCAGCTTACAGGGAGATACCCCAGCTTTCTTT. This gives the protein CASSLQGDTPAFF. Based on the CDR3 plus reference TRBV7-6 and TRBJ1-1, the full variable domain is GAGVSQSPRYKVTKRGQDVALRCDPISGHVSLYWYRQALGQGPEFLTYFNYEAQQDKSGLPNDRFSAERPEGSISTLTIQRTEQRDSAMYRCASSLQGDTPAFFGQGTRLTVV.